The 10 T cell receptor beta chains below come from one sample, sequenced in a study of shared T cell receptors in the human thymus. TCRdb keeps only in-frame clones here, not all; method: immunoSEQ multiplex PCR. The table records about 710,000 clones, about 89% of them present only once. These data are also associated with another study on human thymus T cells.

Sequencing was performed on thymocytes. These receptors all stem from a boy in the first two years of life with a congenital heart defect.

The CDR3 DNA sequence: TGTGCCAGTAGTATAGCCCCCAGCCAGGGAAATTCACCCCTCCACTTT. Amino acid sequence: CASSIAPSQGNSPLHF. The rearrangement uses TRBV19 and TRBJ1-6; a possible D gene is TRBD1 (5 bases). Germline lookup yields CDR1 LNHDA and CDR2 SQIVND (reference sequence). Trimming left V 1 base short and J 7 bases short, with 14 bases between. This CDR3 has 16 residues.

This clone appeared a single time. The V call is TRBV30, the J call TRBJ2-1; D might be TRBD2 (7 bases). Germline V gives CDR1 GTSNPN, CDR2 SVGIG (reference sequence). Trimming took 1 base from V and 3 from J, leaving 22 bases between them. The CDR3 length is 18 residues. This CDR3 reads CAWSALRGVREFYNEQFF. In DNA, the CDR3 is TGTGCCTGGAGTGCTTTGAGGGGGGTGCGGGAGTTCTACAATGAGCAGTTCTTC.

The chain links TRBV19 to TRBJ2-3; D might be TRBD2 (6 bases). Germline V lookup: CDR1 LNHDA, CDR2 SQIVND (reference sequence). The ends were cut back, 5 bases at V and 0 bases at J, with 18 bases in the middle. The CDR3 contains 17 residues. CDR3 nucleotides: TGTGCCAGTAGTCCCGGACGGCGGGGCACTAGCACAGATACGCAGTATTTT. Protein sequence: CASSPGRRGTSTDTQYF.

The chain has TRBV4-3 and TRBJ2-5; 11 nucleotides line up with TRBD2. Germline V gene lookup returns CDR1 LGHNA and CDR2 YSLEER. With V trimmed by 1 base and J by 4 bases, 11 bases remained unmatched. This CDR3 region has 18 residues. CDR3 sequence: CASSQVVPSGRPGETQYF. Here the CDR3 DNA reads TGCGCCAGCAGCCAAGTGGTTCCTAGCGGGAGGCCGGGAGAGACCCAGTACTTC.

This chain uses TRBV27 with TRBJ1-2; D is possibly TRBD1 (6 bases). CDR3 length: 12 residues. Looked up from germline, CDR1 is MNHEY and CDR2 is SMNVEV (reference sequence). Between the trimmed V and J ends, which lost 6 bases and 3 bases, there was a span of 8 bases. CDR3 sequence: CASRGGHYGYTF. DNA for the CDR3: TGTGCCAGCAGGGGGGGGCACTATGGCTACACCTTC.

The chain carries TRBV4-3 and TRBJ2-3, with TRBD1 identical over 9 bases. Germline V CDR1 and CDR2: LGHNA, YSLEER. The CDR3 runs 20 residues. V shed 0 bases, J shed 1 base, and the junction held 14 bases outside the gene matches. CDR3 residues: CASSQDPPPTTGGRTDTQYF. The CDR3 DNA reads as TGCGCCAGCAGCCAAGACCCACCCCCCACCACAGGGGGCCGCACAGATACGCAGTATTTT.

CDR3 bases: TGTGCCAGCAGCCGACGGGAGGTCAAGGGGAATGAGCAGTTCTTC. As protein: CASSRREVKGNEQFF. The chain joins TRBV7-9 to TRBJ2-1, with 7 positions matching TRBD2. The germline V gene encodes CDR1 SEHNR and CDR2 FQNEAQ (reference sequence). The CDR3 spans 15 residues. The V gene end was trimmed by 5 bases and the J gene end by 7 bases; junction bases not matched to a gene: 11.

Notes on this clone: The same CDR3 also results from other DNA sequences found in this sample. J is TRBJ2-7 and V is TRBV7-2, with TRBD2 matching over 9 bases. Per germline, CDR1 SGHTA and CDR2 FQGNSA. The V gene end was trimmed by 1 base and the J gene end by 2 bases; junction bases not matched to a gene: 3. The CDR3 covers 15 residues. The CDR3: CASSLVLAGTYEQYF. In nucleotides, the CDR3 is TGTGCCAGCAGCTTAGTGCTAGCGGGGACCTACGAGCAGTACTTC.

V is TRBV11-2 and J is TRBJ1-2; tentative D call: TRBD1 (6 bases). Trimming removed 5 bases from V and 4 bases from J, with 14 bases in between. Germline CDR1 and CDR2: SGHAT and FQNNGV. This CDR3 has 14 residues. CDR3 DNA: TGTGCCAGCAGCCTAGGGTGGACAGTCTATGGCTACACCTTC. Protein sequence: CASSLGWTVYGYTF.

The chain has TRBV9 and TRBJ1-2; TRBD1 agrees at 8 bases. The J segment lost 10 bases and the V segment lost 3 bases, leaving 5 bases of the junction unmatched. The CDR3 contains 12 residues. Germline V gene sequence: CDR1 SGDLS, CDR2 YYNGEE. The CDR3 nucleotides are TGTGCCAGCAGCGGAGACAGGGGTACCTACACCTTC. Translated: CASSGDRGTYTF.